This T cell receptor (beta chain) appears in the sequencing data of a study of blood T cell repertoires in COVID-19. Study-wide context: Italy, Spain and the United States were the sources of the convalescent and acute COVID-19 samples. In each case, the material was cDNA or gDNA derived from T cells, B-cell-depleted T cells, or PBMCs.

This clone came up once. The V and J ends lost 0 bases and 7 bases respectively, with 15 bases between them. The CDR3 sequence is 15 residues long. CDR1 is SGHTA, CDR2 FQGNSA, per germline. Authors' data handling: Counts of nucleated cells, estimated from reference gene primer amplification, were obtained. This table comes from immunoSEQ multiplex PCR, and its TCRdb copy is limited to in-frame clones, with some not included. V and J calls and clone size come straight from that table; D and trimming were deduced from the DNA. The sample includes tens of thousands of clones, around 85% of them seen just once.

The rearrangement links TRBV7-2 to TRBJ2-5; weak D call: TRBD1 (5 bases). The sample taken for sequencing was peripheral blood. The receptor was derived from a human donor in a cohort sampled during active COVID-19. This CDR3 reads CASSLALGVFGTQYF. The CDR3 region has the DNA TGTGCCAGCAGCTTAGCGCTAGGGGTTTTTGGGACCCAGTACTTC.